The 18 T cell receptor beta chains below all came from one sample that was sequenced in a study of T cell repertoires in cytomegalovirus infection. Their cognate antigens are unknown. Each CDR3 protein is one row after TCRdb ran MiXCR on the reads. Among hundreds of thousands of distinct CDR3 sequences listed, around 31% were seen once. The material sequenced was cultured PBMCs, taken from culture after CMV antigen stimulation. Every receptor here comes from a human donor in good health (CMV status not recorded). Some clones in this sample may be carry-over from other donors' samples.

This sequence joins TRBV12-3 or TRBV12-4 and TRBJ2-7, with D perhaps TRBD1 (5 bases). The CDR3 has 14 amino acids. Trimming shortened V by 2 bases and J by 5 bases, and 13 bases separated the two germline ends. The CDR3 loop reads CASSLRKGADEQYF. CDR3 in DNA: TGTGCCAGCAGTTTACGGAAAGGGGCCGACGAGCAGTACTTC.

In its sample, this clonotype was seen a few times. The J gene is TRBJ2-1, the V gene TRBV7-2; D not resolved. Germline V gene data show CDR1 as SGHTA and CDR2 as FQGNSA. The CDR3 is made up of 11 amino acids. CDR3 nucleotides: TGTGCGGGAAGCTCCTACAATGAGCAGTTCTTC. This sequence encodes CAGSSYNEQFF.

This clonotype was counted a few times. The chain recombines TRBV7-2 with TRBJ2-4; 12 bases are a match to TRBD2. The V segment lost 5 bases and the J segment 8 bases; nucleotides outside the gene matches: 7. Germline V CDR1 and CDR2: SGHTA, FQGNSA. This CDR3 is built from 15 residues. The DNA of the CDR3 is TGTGCCAGCAGCCTGACTAGCGGGAGTTGGGACATTCAGTACTTC. Its protein product is CASSLTSGSWDIQYF.

The chain uses TRBV27 and TRBJ1-5, with 7 bases lining up with TRBD1. Germline assignment: CDR1 MNHEY and CDR2 SMNVEV (reference sequence). The CDR3 totals 17 residues. V shed 2 bases, J shed 1 base, and the junction held 8 bases outside the gene matches. CDR3 loop: CASSLIGRGQSNQPQHF. In nucleotides, the CDR3 is TGTGCCAGCAGTTTAATCGGGCGGGGACAGAGCAATCAGCCCCAGCATTTT.

The sample holds one count of this clonotype. V is TRBV10-3 and J is TRBJ2-7; D uncertain. The V gene's germline CDR1 is ENHRY and CDR2 SYGVKD. Trimming left V 6 bases short and J 3 bases short, with 9 bases between. This CDR3 contains 12 residues. Here the CDR3 reads CAISPLGYEQYF. Written as DNA, the CDR3 is TGTGCCATCAGCCCTCTCGGCTACGAGCAGTACTTC.

The rearrangement uses TRBV6-6 and TRBJ2-7; D possibly corresponds to TRBD1 (6 bases). The CDR3 loop spans 14 amino acids. Trimming stripped 6 bases from V and 2 bases from J, with 14 bases between. The germline V gene encodes CDR1 MNHNY and CDR2 SVGAGI (reference sequence). CDR3 bases: TGTGCCAGCAGGCGGACAGCCGCTGCCTACGAGCAGTACTTC. Its translation is CASRRTAAAYEQYF.

This clonotype was picked up many times. J is TRBJ2-1 and V is TRBV7-9; D not resolved. CDR1 is SEHNR, CDR2 FQNEAQ, per germline (reference sequence). The CDR3 consists of 13 residues. Trimming removed 0 bases from V and 8 bases from J, with 8 bases in between. The DNA of the CDR3 is TGTGCCAGCAGCTTAGCAGGGATCGATGAGCAGTTCTTC. It codes for CASSLAGIDEQFF.

The table lists this clonotype with a few counts. The J gene is TRBJ1-5, the V gene TRBV6-1, with a tentative D call TRBD1 (5 bases). V lost 2 bases and J 5 bases, leaving 10 bases between the germline ends. Germline V gene sequence: CDR1 MNHNS, CDR2 SASEGT. CDR3 length equals 14 residues. The DNA for the CDR3 is TGTGCCAGCAGTGAATCGGCAGGGTATCAGCCCCAGCATTTT. It translates to CASSESAGYQPQHF.

This chain uses TRBV7-9 with TRBJ2-7; D remains unclear. The CDR3 consists of 13 residues. Looked up from germline, CDR1 is SEHNR and CDR2 is FQNEAQ (reference sequence). V lost 2 bases and J lost 3, with 8 bases in between. The CDR3 DNA follows: TGTGCCAGCAGCTTATCCCCCATCTACGAGCAGTACTTC. Protein: CASSLSPIYEQYF.

This clonotype has more than one count but fewer than ten. The chain joins TRBV10-3 to TRBJ1-4, with D possibly matching TRBD1 (5 bases). Trimming removed 6 bases at V and 5 bases at J, with 13 bases between. The CDR3 has 14 residues. Germline CDR1 and CDR2: ENHRY and SYGVKD. The CDR3 coding sequence is TGTGCCATCAGCGACTCGACAGAAAATGAAAAACTGTTTTTT. It is translated as CAISDSTENEKLFF.

The chain is built from TRBV6-6 and TRBJ2-7; 7 positions match TRBD1. Germline CDR1 reads MNHNY; CDR2 reads SVGAGI (reference sequence). Trimming took 2 bases from V and 0 from J; bases not matched to a gene: 4. The CDR3 extends over 15 amino acids. The CDR3 loop reads CASSYEGQSSYEQYF. CDR3 nucleotide sequence: TGTGCCAGCAGTTACGAGGGACAGAGCTCCTACGAGCAGTACTTC.

This clonotype was counted at least ten times. The chain has TRBV7-2 and TRBJ2-5, with TRBD2 matching over 9 bases. V lost 4 bases, J lost 5 bases, and 8 bases stayed unmatched. Germline CDR1 and CDR2: SGHTA and FQGNSA. CDR3 length: 15 residues. Here the CDR3 reads CASSSLAGGRETQYF. The CDR3 nucleotides are TGTGCCAGCAGCTCCCTGGCGGGGGGGCGGGAGACCCAGTACTTC.

The chain couples TRBV20-1 to TRBJ1-5; D uncertain. Between the trimmed V and J ends, which lost 5 bases and 4 bases, there was a span of 12 bases. The CDR3 has 13 residues. In germline, CDR1 is DFQATT, CDR2 SNEGSKA (reference sequence). CDR3 protein: CSARRAVNQPQHF. Written as DNA, the CDR3 is TGCAGTGCTCGCCGGGCGGTAAATCAGCCCCAGCATTTT.

V is TRBV11-1 and J is TRBJ1-3; D not certain. Germline-derived CDR1 and CDR2 are SGHAT and FQDESV (reference sequence). This CDR3 contains 18 residues. Trimming left V 4 bases short and J 0 bases short, with 19 bases between. CDR3 coding DNA: TGTGCCAGCAGCTCCAACCCACAAAAGACTCGCTCTGGAAACACCATATATTTT. It yields the protein CASSSNPQKTRSGNTIYF.

This clonotype was seen at least ten times. The chain combines TRBV7-8 with TRBJ2-1; tentatively, D is TRBD2 (6 bases). The CDR3 runs 15 residues. The V end lost 5 bases, the J end lost 10 bases, and 21 bases lay between the germline ends. The germline V gene has CDR1 SGHVS and CDR2 FQNEAQ. CDR3 coding DNA: TGTGCCAGCAGCCCGAGGAGCGGGCCAACGACCGAGCAGTTCTTC. Its protein is CASSPRSGPTTEQFF. Complete variable domain (other parts from reference TRBV7-8 and TRBJ2-1): GAGVSQSPRYKVAKRGQDVALRCDPISGHVSLFWYQQALGQGPEFLTYFQNEAQLDKSGLPSDRFFAERPEGSVSTLKIQRTQQEDSAVYLCASSPRSGPTTEQFFGPGTRLTVL.

The genes are TRBV2 and TRBJ1-1; D remains ambiguous. The CDR3 spans 12 residues. V was shortened by 5 bases and J by 6 bases, with 10 bases between the two germline ends. Germline V CDR1 and CDR2: SNHLY, FYNNEI. The CDR3 reads CASSTTLSEAFF. The CDR3 region has the DNA TGTGCCAGCAGTACTACATTATCTGAAGCTTTCTTT.

This clonotype was found a few times. J is TRBJ2-1 and V is TRBV20-1, with D tentatively TRBD1 (6 bases). The CDR3 length is 14 residues. V lost 2 bases, J lost 2 bases, and 10 bases lay in between. From germline, CDR1 is DFQATT and CDR2 SNEGSKA (reference sequence). The CDR3 coding sequence is TGCAGTGCTAGACCAGGGGCCGCCTACAATGAGCAGTTCTTC. It encodes CSARPGAAYNEQFF.

The chain carries TRBV7-6 and TRBJ2-7, with D perhaps TRBD1 or TRBD2 (5 bases each). The V and J ends lost 1 base and 7 bases respectively, with 17 bases between them. The CDR3 contains 15 residues. The V gene's germline CDR1 is SGHVS and CDR2 FNYEAQ. CDR3 nucleotide sequence: TGTGCCAGCAGCTTAGGCCAGGCCCGGTGGGGGGAGCAGTACTTC. Its protein product is CASSLGQARWGEQYF.